The 5 T cell receptor beta chains listed next were all sequenced from one sample in a study of shared clonotypes between healthy human individuals. Only in-frame clones appear in the TCRdb table, and some are missing; sequencing was by immunoSEQ multiplex PCR. This table holds about 750,000 clones, almost 95% found once. Only CD45RO-negative cells positively selected for CCR7 counted as naive CD8 cells, so terminally differentiated effector memory CD45RA+ cells were excluded. Sequenced input: naive CD8+ T cells sorted from blood. These receptors all come from a man aged 25 to 40 in good health.

V usage is TRBV2 and J usage is TRBJ1-2, with a weak D call TRBD1 (6 bases). V was trimmed by 6 bases and J by 11 bases, leaving 13 bases between them. The length of the CDR3 is 11 residues. Per germline, CDR1 SNHLY and CDR2 FYNNEI. This chain's CDR3 is CASRGGTKYTF. The CDR3 bases are TGTGCCAGCAGGGGCGGGACAAAATACACCTTC. Variable domain in full (rest from reference TRBV2 and TRBJ1-2): EPEVTQTPSHQVTQMGQEVILRCVPISNHLYFYWYRQILGQKVEFLVSFYNNEISEKSEIFDDQFSVERPDGSNFTLKIRSTKLEDSAMYFCASRGGTKYTFGSGTRLTVV.

The rearrangement joins TRBV29-1 to TRBJ2-7; 7 bases are shared with TRBD2. After removal of 5 bases from V and 7 bases from J, the junction contained 11 bases not matched to a gene. This CDR3 is 13 amino acids long. Germline-derived CDR1 and CDR2 are SQVTM and ANQGSEA. CDR3 in DNA: TGCAGCGTTTTGGTCCGGGAGGAAGAAGAGCAGTACTTC. Its protein product is CSVLVREEEEQYF.

The V gene is TRBV4-1, the J gene TRBJ2-7; 11 nucleotides agree with TRBD2. The germline gives CDR1 MGHRA, CDR2 YSYEKL. V lost 0 bases, J lost 0 bases, and 4 bases stayed unmatched. The CDR3 runs to 17 residues. The CDR3 nucleotides are TGCGCCAGCAGCCAAGAGGTTACTAGCGGGGGCTCCTACGAGCAGTACTTC. Translated: CASSQEVTSGGSYEQYF.

The V call is TRBV5-1, the J call TRBJ1-1, with 9 bases matching TRBD1. The CDR3 has 14 residues. V trimming: 4 bases; J trimming: 10 bases; junction bases outside the gene matches: 11. Germline lookup yields CDR1 SGHRS and CDR2 YFSETQ. CDR3 region: CASSESSGQGRAFF. DNA of the CDR3: TGCGCCAGCAGCGAATCCTCGGGACAGGGAAGAGCTTTCTTT.

The chain joins TRBV27 to TRBJ2-4, with TRBD1 matching 7 bases. V shed 6 bases and J 1 base; nucleotides not matched to a gene: 3. This CDR3 is built from 14 residues. Germline lookup yields CDR1 MNHEY and CDR2 SMNVEV (reference sequence). The CDR3 DNA reads as TGTGCCAGCAGCCAGGGGGTTGCCAAAAACATTCAGTACTTC. Translating it yields CASSQGVAKNIQYF.